Listed here is a single TCR beta chain. The data derive from a study of CD8+CD57+ T cells in acquired aplastic anemia. Study-wide background: On average, sorted CD4+ and CD8+ cells gave approximately 3 ug of DNA.

Patients included in sequencing had previously demonstrated CD8+CD57+ cell expansion by flow cytometry. Investigators profiled TCR beta VDJ and CDR3 from genomic DNA template. MiXCR, applied by TCRdb to the reads, yields one record per CDR3 protein. The table lists over 150,000 distinct CDR3 sequences, around half of them singletons. CDR3 length: 14 amino acids. Germline V gene sequence: CDR1 MGHRA, CDR2 YSYEKL. V was trimmed by 2 bases and J by 5 bases, leaving 13 bases between them. This sequence joins TRBV4-1 and TRBJ2-7, with D unresolved. This clonotype was obtained from a human donor with aplastic anemia. Sequencing was done on a sample of sorted CD4+, CD8+, or CD8+CD57+ T cells (not recorded which) from PBMCs. The CDR3 reads CASSQSALINEQYF. The CDR3 DNA sequence: TGCGCCAGCAGCCAATCAGCTCTAATCAACGAGCAGTACTTC.